Following are 2 T cell receptor beta chains from one sample sequenced in a study of T cells in Graves' hyperthyroidism and ophthalmopathy. There were TCR beta CDR3 regions amplified from RNA transcripts. The HTBI set primed first-round TCR CDR3 RT-PCR. TCRdb passed the multiplex PCR reads through MiXCR, listing each CDR3 protein once. The sample contains some 500,000 distinct CDR3 sequences, roughly 14% of which appear only once. Material: blood. All receptors derive from a woman between 18 and 29 years old with Graves' hyperthyroidism.

This chain uses TRBV7-3 with TRBJ2-5, with TRBD2 matching 9 bases. Trimming cost V 2 bases and J 3 bases; bases outside gene matches: 4. The CDR3 is made up of 15 amino acids. From germline, CDR1 is SGHTA and CDR2 FQGTGA. The CDR3 region is CASSLFAGGEETQYF. The CDR3 region has the DNA TGTGCCAGCAGCTTATTCGCGGGAGGGGAAGAGACCCAGTACTTC.

This clonotype has a handful of counts. The chain uses TRBV6-1 and TRBJ1-1, with 8 bases fitting TRBD1. This CDR3 is 15 amino acids long. CDR1 is MNHNS and CDR2 is SASEGT in the germline V gene. V shed 5 bases and J 5 bases; nucleotides not matched to a gene: 10. This CDR3 reads CASSLPGTGRTEAFF. The CDR3 nucleotides are TGTGCCAGCAGTCTGCCCGGGACAGGTAGGACTGAAGCTTTCTTT.